This TCR beta chain was recorded in a study of shared clonotypes between healthy human individuals. Study-wide results and limits: On the whole, naive subsets had larger estimated richness than memory subsets had. Donor scarcity curtailed the genetic and exposure-history diversity represented herein.

The CDR3 covers 15 residues. V shed 0 bases and J shed 5 bases, with 13 bases lying between them. Per the germline V gene, CDR1 is SGDLS and CDR2 is YYNGEE. At a deep level, the assay was run. Authors' analysis steps: Because ImmunoSEQ provided only junction sequences with no quality scores, the filtering differed. Sequenced by immunoSEQ multiplex PCR; TCRdb stores in-frame clones only, minus some. V and J calls and clone size come straight from that table; D and trimming were deduced from the DNA. The data show about 330,000 clones, 74% seen once. The count of this clone is one. The antigen is not known.

The receptor's source is a man aged 25-45 years in good health. The rearrangement uses TRBV9 and TRBJ2-3; weak D call: TRBD2 (6 bases). Material: memory CD4+ T cells sorted from blood. The subset was: CD45RA-negative fraction. The CDR3 loop is CASSVDFQGGDTQYF. DNA for the CDR3: TGTGCCAGCAGCGTAGACTTCCAGGGAGGAGATACGCAGTATTTT.